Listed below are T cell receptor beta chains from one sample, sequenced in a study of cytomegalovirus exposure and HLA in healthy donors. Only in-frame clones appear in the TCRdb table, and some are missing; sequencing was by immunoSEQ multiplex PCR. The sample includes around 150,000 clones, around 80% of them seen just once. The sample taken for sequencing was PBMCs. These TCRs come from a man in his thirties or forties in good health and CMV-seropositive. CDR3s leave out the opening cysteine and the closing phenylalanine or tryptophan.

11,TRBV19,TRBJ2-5,ASSRGRGETQY
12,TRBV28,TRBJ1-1,ASSLSQGIAEAF
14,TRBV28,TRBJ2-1,ASTPWTSGRANEQF
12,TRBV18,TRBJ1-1,ASSPRPLNTEAF
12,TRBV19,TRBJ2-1,ASTSQSSYNEQF
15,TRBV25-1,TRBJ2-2,ASSDSSGTMNTGELF
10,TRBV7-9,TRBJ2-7,ASSPPGYEQY
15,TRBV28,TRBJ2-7,ASNAPQGRGTSYEQY
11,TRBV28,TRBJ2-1,ASLGGAPNEQF
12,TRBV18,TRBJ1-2,ASSETGRDYGYT
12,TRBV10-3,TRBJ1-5,AIRADRENQPQH
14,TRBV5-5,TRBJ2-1,ASSLEGGLRYNEQF
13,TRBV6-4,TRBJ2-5,ASSALAGDQETQY
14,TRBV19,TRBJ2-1,ASSGGAGADSNEQF
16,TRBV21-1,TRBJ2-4,ASSRTETNLLAKNIQY
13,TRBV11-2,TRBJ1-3,ASSSVAGSGNTIY
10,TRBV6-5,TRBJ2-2,ASSGRDGELF
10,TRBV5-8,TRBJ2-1,ASSLPAGEQF
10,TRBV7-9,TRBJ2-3,SSSLWGAGQY
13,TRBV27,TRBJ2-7,ASSLMGPRATEQY
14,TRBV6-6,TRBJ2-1,ASTRHPSQGPNEQF
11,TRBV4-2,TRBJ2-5,ASSQTGPETQY
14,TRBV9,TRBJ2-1,ASSVVGFSSYNEQF
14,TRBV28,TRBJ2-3,ASIRGGARGTDTQY
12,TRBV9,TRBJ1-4,ASSRVQGAEKLF
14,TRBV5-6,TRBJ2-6,ASSSGQGAGANVLT
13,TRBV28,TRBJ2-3,ASRSTSREPDTQY
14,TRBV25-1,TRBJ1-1,ASSELRWRGAGEAF
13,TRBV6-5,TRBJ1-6,ASTPDWSWNSPLH
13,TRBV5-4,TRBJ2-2,ASSHSQENTGELF
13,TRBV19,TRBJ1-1,ASSIQGARDTEAF
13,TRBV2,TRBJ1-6,ASSEQDSRNSPLH
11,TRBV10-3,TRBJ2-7,AISEGTGYEQY
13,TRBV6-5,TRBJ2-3,ASGQGTASTDTQY
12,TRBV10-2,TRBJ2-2,ASRALRMEGELF
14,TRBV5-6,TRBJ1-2,ASSLHQPTGYYGYT
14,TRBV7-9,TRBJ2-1,SSSPGLAASYNEQF
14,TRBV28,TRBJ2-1,ASSLELAGLYNEQF
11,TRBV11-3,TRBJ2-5,ASSPGQQETQY
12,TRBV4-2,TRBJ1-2,ASSQMNSNYGYT
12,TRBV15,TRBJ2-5,ATEGGLAEETQY
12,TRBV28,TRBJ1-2,ASQGISPNYGYT
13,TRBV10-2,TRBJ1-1,ASSDQTGGNTEAF
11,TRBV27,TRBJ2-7,ASSPTEAYEQY
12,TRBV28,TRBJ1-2,ASSRSQTNYGYT
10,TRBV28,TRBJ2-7,ASRPPEREQY
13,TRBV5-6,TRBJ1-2,ASSLEVGLNYGYT
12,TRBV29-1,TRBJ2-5,SVATGTSTETQY
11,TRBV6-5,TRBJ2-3,ASGRGETDTQY
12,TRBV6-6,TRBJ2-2,ATRPIGSTGELF
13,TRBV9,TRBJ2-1,ASSVGGPVINEQF
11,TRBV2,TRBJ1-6,ASRAVTNSPLH
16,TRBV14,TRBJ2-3,ASSQESPSGLSTDTQY
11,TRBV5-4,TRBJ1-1,ASSPERNTEAF
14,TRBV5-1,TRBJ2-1,ASSLAGVAGQNEQF
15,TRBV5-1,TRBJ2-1,ASSTSQAGGSYNEQF
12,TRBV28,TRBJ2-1,ASTLTNNRGREF